This TCR beta chain was profiled in a study of T cells in Graves' hyperthyroidism and ophthalmopathy. The germline CDR1 and CDR2 sequences are LNHDA and SQIVND (reference sequence). The ends were cut back, 0 bases at V and 0 bases at J, with 18 bases in the middle. The CDR3 has 19 amino acids. Amplification targeted TCR beta CDR3 regions from RNA transcripts. When the TCR CDR3 underwent first-round RT-PCR, the HTBI primer set was used. Via MiXCR, TCRdb re-called the multiplex PCR reads, giving one row per CDR3 protein. In the table there are about 740,000 distinct CDR3 sequences, 14% of which are singletons.

The chain uses TRBV19 and TRBJ1-5; TRBD1 might be the D (5 bases). Sequenced: blood. The receptor was derived from a woman aged 18-30 years with Graves' hyperthyroidism. CDR3 sequence reads: CASSIERGLTVASNQPQHF. The CDR3 DNA follows: TGTGCCAGTAGTATAGAAAGGGGACTCACAGTTGCTAGCAATCAGCCCCAGCATTTT.